This TCR beta chain was obtained from a study of T-cell reconstitution after alpha-beta-depleted transplantation in children. Germline CDR1 and CDR2: SGHTA and FQGTGA. The length of the CDR3 is 16 residues. Trimming took off 5 bases at V and 8 bases at J, with 22 bases between the two ends. Construction of the TCRbeta library involved unique molecular identifiers. MiXCR, applied by TCRdb to the PCR reads, yields one record per CDR3 protein. Of about 400,000 distinct CDR3 sequences in the sample, 13% were seen once. V is TRBV7-3 and J is TRBJ2-1; D is unclear. This specimen was PBMCs, taken from the stem cell graft. This receptor was obtained from a human donor who donated a stem cell graft to a child with Fanconi anemia. The CDR3 bases are TGTGCCAGCAGCCCCCGTACCCCAGGCTTGAGTTATGAGCAGTTCTTC. Translated, it gives CASSPRTPGLSYEQFF. The whole variable domain, filled in from reference TRBV7-3 and TRBJ2-1, reads GAGVSQTPSNKVTEKGKYVELRCDPISGHTALYWYRQSLGQGPEFLIYFQGTGAADDSGLPNDRFFAVRPEGSVSTLKIQRTERGDSAVYLCASSPRTPGLSYEQFFGPGTRLTVL.